These T cell receptor beta chains were read from a single sample in a study of shared clonotypes between healthy human individuals. Assay: immunoSEQ multiplex PCR; the TCRdb copy retains only in-frame clones and omits some. The sample holds roughly 2,500,000 clones, over 85% seen once. Material for sequencing was naive CD4+ T cells from PBMCs. These receptors all come from a man between 18 and 35 years old in good health. Some clones in this sample may be carry-over from other donors' samples. Both conserved end residues are part of each CDR3. The size entry is marked missing in some rows and otherwise reads once, few, many or a size class.

V gene	J gene	clone size	CDR3 protein
TRBV10-3	TRBJ2-7	-	CAISEWGREGHEQYF
TRBV27	TRBJ2-3	-	CASSDPPVDTQYF
TRBV18	TRBJ2-5	-	CASSPMFQTYQETQYF
TRBV7-2	TRBJ1-1	-	CASSLVGVTLGAFF
TRBV6-5	TRBJ2-7	once	CASRTSGFGYEQYF
TRBV6-1	TRBJ2-1	-	CASSEGRASSYNEQFF
TRBV7-8	TRBJ1-1	-	CASSIEAGAYSGTEAFF
TRBV6-6	TRBJ2-2	-	CASSYREAPGELFF
TRBV20-1	TRBJ2-1	-	CSAIALNEQFF
TRBV5-1	TRBJ2-5	-	CASRFLAGVGETQYF
TRBV7-8	TRBJ2-7	-	CASRYDRGSYEQYF
TRBV29-1	TRBJ1-1	-	CSVERLGQGAGGAFF
TRBV28	TRBJ1-4	-	CASSLTGSRPFF
TRBV5-1	TRBJ2-2	-	CASTPSGTGELFF
TRBV5-1	TRBJ2-3	-	CASSLRPAGKDTQYF
TRBV6-5	TRBJ2-7	once	CASSSGRVKQYF
TRBV30	TRBJ1-1	-	CAWRWPTEAFF
TRBV5-8	TRBJ2-6	-	CASSFMTRSSGANVLTF
TRBV4-1	TRBJ2-1	-	CASSLGRGEQFF
TRBV6-1	TRBJ2-1	-	CASSSGTPDYNEQFF
TRBV28	TRBJ1-2	-	CASSTGQGSYGYTF
TRBV29-1	TRBJ2-1	-	CSVRGLEGKQFF
TRBV28	TRBJ2-3	-	CASSSTSGGPSTQYF
TRBV27	TRBJ1-5	-	CASSPLQGNQPQHF
TRBV2	TRBJ2-3	-	CASSVILRTDTQYF
TRBV7-2	TRBJ1-2	-	CASSVQGTGGFYGYTF
TRBV7-2	TRBJ2-3	-	CASSLGWARGTDTQYF
TRBV27	TRBJ2-3	-	CASSLPSGSPQDTQYF
TRBV5-4	TRBJ2-7	-	CASSFGQGGYEQYF
TRBV4-1	TRBJ1-5	-	CASSQDLVDQPQHF
TRBV2	TRBJ1-1	-	CASSDRRSNTEAFF
TRBV2	TRBJ2-7	-	CASRGGRINYEQYF
TRBV11-2	TRBJ2-7	-	CASSLSVSYEQYF
TRBV5-1	TRBJ2-3	-	CASSSGTVPTDTQYF
TRBV25-1	TRBJ2-5	-	CASRGGSETQYF
TRBV7-2	TRBJ2-1	-	CASSQTSETYNEQFF
TRBV15	TRBJ2-2	-	CATSRESGGTGELFF
TRBV5-1	TRBJ1-5	few	CASSELPNQPQHF
TRBV28	TRBJ1-4	-	CASSVLWGAGEKLFF
TRBV6-5	TRBJ2-5	few	CASSATVGGETQYF
TRBV19	TRBJ2-4	-	CASSLIARGLQYF
TRBV7-3	TRBJ1-1	-	CASSRQLNTEAFF
TRBV30	TRBJ1-5	few	CAWSVKGGQPQHF
TRBV6-1	TRBJ2-1	-	CASAIGAPQNEQFF
TRBV6-6	TRBJ2-2	-	CAARQGAPNTGELFF
TRBV5-1	TRBJ2-1	-	CASSLAELADPSYNEQFF
TRBV4-1	TRBJ1-3	-	CASSRDGSSGNTIYF
TRBV4-2	TRBJ1-5	-	CASSQDANQPQHF
TRBV30	TRBJ1-1	-	CAWMGGGSDTEAFF
TRBV7-9	TRBJ1-1	-	CASIRGGQGNTEAFF
TRBV29-1	TRBJ1-2	once	CSPTLWGPVYYGYTF
TRBV28	TRBJ2-7	-	CASSSFYPSHSRGRNNEQYF
TRBV4-1	TRBJ2-4	-	CASSRVEGWVTKNIQYF
TRBV28	TRBJ2-3	-	CASSPGWRPSTDTQYF